The entry that follows covers one TCR beta chain sequence. A junction boundary mismatches the germline segment, possibly from a read error. The CDR3 regions of TCR beta were amplified from RNA transcripts. When the TCR CDR3 underwent first-round RT-PCR, the HTBI primer set was used. TCRdb called the multiplex PCR reads again in MiXCR, with one record for every CDR3 protein. Of roughly 660,000 distinct CDR3 sequences listed, around 15% are singletons. This CDR3 comprises 14 residues. The sample belongs to a study of T cells in Graves' hyperthyroidism and ophthalmopathy. The sequence derives from a man aged 45-60 years with Graves' hyperthyroidism. Sequencing was carried out using blood. V is TRBV12-3 or TRBV12-4 and J is TRBJ1-3; D may be TRBD1 (6 bases). CDR3 sequence (DNA): TGTGCCGGCAGTTTCGACAGGACTGGAAACACCATATATTTT. Its protein product is CAGSFDRTGNTIYF.